The 27 T cell receptor beta chains below all came from one sample that was sequenced in a study of CD4 T cells in relation to SARS-CoV-2 and coronaviruses. Profiled with immunoSEQ multiplex PCR; TCRdb holds only in-frame clones, not every one. Of roughly 11,000 clones detected, around 87% appear once; the ten largest clones hold over 2%. The sequenced material came from naive CD4+ T cells from PBMCs. Subset given: naive CD4+ T cells isolated by negative enrichment. The receptor set was obtained from an adult with COVID-19.

This chain links TRBV5-4 with TRBJ2-6; D might be TRBD2 (5 bases). V lost 3 bases, J lost 0 bases, and 13 bases lay in between. From germline, CDR1 is SGHNT and CDR2 YYREEE (reference sequence). This CDR3 is built from 17 residues. DNA of the CDR3: TGTGCCAGCAGCTGGGCCTTTCGGGGCTCTGGGGCCAACGTCCTGACTTTC. Amino acids: CASSWAFRGSGANVLTF.

The chain couples TRBV12-5 to TRBJ1-6; weak D call: TRBD1 (5 bases). Germline V gene sequence: CDR1 LGHNT, CDR2 FRNRAP. Trimming took off 5 bases at V and 5 bases at J, with 10 bases between the two ends. CDR3 size: 14 residues. CDR3 protein: CASGQGRDNSPLHF. The DNA of the CDR3 is TGTGCTAGTGGTCAGGGCAGGGATAATTCACCCCTCCACTTT.

The rearrangement joins TRBV7-8 to TRBJ2-2; TRBD2 agrees at 11 bases. CDR1 is SGHVS and CDR2 is FQNEAQ in the germline V gene. The CDR3 loop spans 17 amino acids. V dropped 2 bases and J dropped 5; count of bases not matched to a gene: 7. Here the CDR3 DNA reads TGTGCCAGCAGCTTACTTGTAGCGGGGGGGAGGACCGGGGAGCTGTTTTTT. This translates into CASSLLVAGGRTGELFF.

The chain recombines TRBV5-1 with TRBJ1-2, with 10 bases that match TRBD1. The CDR3 contains 13 residues. V lost 5 bases and J lost 6; bases outside the gene matches: 4. CDR1 and CDR2 from the germline V gene are SGHRS and YFSETQ. DNA of the CDR3: TGCGCCAGCAGACCCGGGACAGGGGATGGCTACACCTTC. As protein: CASRPGTGDGYTF.

V usage is TRBV5-4 and J usage is TRBJ1-6; the D is unclear. Germline V gene lookup returns CDR1 SGHNT and CDR2 YYREEE (reference sequence). V was clipped by 1 base and J by 0 bases, with 8 bases between them. The CDR3 is 16 residues long. CDR3 sequence: CASSLSGSSYNSPLHF. The CDR3 nucleotides are TGTGCCAGCAGCTTGTCTGGATCCTCCTATAATTCACCCCTCCACTTT.

The rearrangement uses TRBV6-6 and TRBJ1-6; D remains ambiguous. The CDR3 runs to 15 residues. V lost 3 bases, J lost 4 bases, and 10 bases lay in between. The germline V gene encodes CDR1 MNHNY and CDR2 SVGAGI (reference sequence). DNA for the CDR3: TGTGCCAGCAGTTATTCGGAACAGTATAATTCACCCCTCCACTTT. Its translation is CASSYSEQYNSPLHF.

The chain joins TRBV6-2 or TRBV6-3 to TRBJ2-2, with 14 nucleotides matching TRBD2. The CDR3 is 16 amino acids. V shed 4 bases, J shed 5 bases, and the junction held 3 bases outside the gene matches. The germline CDR1 and CDR2 sequences are MNHEY and SVGEGT. DNA for the CDR3: TGTGCCAGCAGTTTCGGACTAGCGGGGGGTACCGGGGAGCTGTTTTTT. The encoded protein is CASSFGLAGGTGELFF.

The chain links TRBV7-2 to TRBJ2-7; tentatively, D is TRBD2 (5 bases). Per germline, CDR1 SGHTA and CDR2 FQGNSA. Trimming stripped 7 bases from V and 5 bases from J, with 15 bases between. The CDR3 totals 13 residues. The CDR3 sequence is CASTGRGSHEQYF. The CDR3 DNA follows: TGTGCCAGCACGGGAAGAGGATCTCACGAGCAGTACTTC.

The chain joins TRBV5-4 to TRBJ2-7, with 8 bases that match TRBD1. Trimming at V came to 4 bases and at J to 3 bases, leaving 6 bases not matched to a gene. The CDR3 loop spans 14 amino acids. Germline V CDR1 and CDR2: SGHNT, YYREEE (reference sequence). DNA for the CDR3: TGTGCCAGCAGCACCGGACAGGGAATCTACGAGCAGTACTTC. Translation gives CASSTGQGIYEQYF.

This chain joins TRBV4-3 and TRBJ2-1; 8 bases agree with TRBD2. The ends lost 4 bases at V and 4 bases at J; junction bases unmatched: 6. Germline V gene lookup returns CDR1 LGHNA and CDR2 YSLEER. This CDR3 contains 15 residues. In DNA form, the CDR3 reads TGCGCCAGCAGCCCCCTCTCGGGGGGGTACAATGAGCAGTTCTTC. This gives the protein CASSPLSGGYNEQFF.

The genes are TRBV15 and TRBJ2-7, with 12 bases fitting TRBD1. The V and J ends lost 0 bases and 0 bases, in that order; junction bases with no gene match: 3. The germline V gene has CDR1 LNHNV and CDR2 YYDKDF (reference sequence). CDR3 length: 17 amino acids. CDR3 DNA: TGTGCCACCAGCAGAGAGGGGACAGGGGGCTTCTCCTACGAGCAGTACTTC. This encodes CATSREGTGGFSYEQYF.

This clone was counted a few times. J is TRBJ1-4 and V is TRBV5-1; D is unresolved. Trimming shortened V by 4 bases and J by 4 bases, and 14 bases separated the two germline ends. The CDR3 is made up of 15 amino acids. Germline V gene sequence: CDR1 SGHRS, CDR2 YFSETQ. This CDR3 is CASSPIGSINEKLFF. CDR3 nucleotides: TGCGCCAGCAGCCCGATCGGGAGCATTAATGAAAAACTGTTTTTT.

This chain connects TRBV18 to TRBJ2-7, with 9 nucleotides matching TRBD1. The germline V gene has CDR1 KGHSH and CDR2 LQKENI. CDR3 length: 14 amino acids. V shed 5 bases and J 6 bases; nucleotides not matched to a gene: 8. The CDR3 spells CASSSGTGFSEQYF. DNA for the CDR3: TGTGCCAGCTCATCCGGGACAGGGTTCTCCGAGCAGTACTTC.

The V call is TRBV5-4, the J call TRBJ1-1, with TRBD1 as a possible D gene (5 bases). Germline CDR1 is SGHNT and CDR2 is YYREEE (reference sequence). The CDR3 covers 14 residues. Trimming removed 3 bases at V and 4 bases at J, with 13 bases between. CDR3: CASSSERGPTEAFF. For the CDR3, the DNA is TGTGCCAGCAGCTCAGAAAGGGGACCCACTGAAGCTTTCTTT.

V gene TRBV19 combines with J gene TRBJ2-3; D unclear. The CDR3 sequence is 16 residues long. The germline V gene has CDR1 LNHDA and CDR2 SQIVND (reference sequence). V lost 4 bases to trimming and J lost 0 bases, with 14 bases between them. The CDR3 is CASSSVPGRSTDTQYF. The CDR3 coding sequence is TGTGCCAGTAGTAGTGTCCCAGGTCGGAGCACAGATACGCAGTATTTT. Supplemented by reference TRBV19 and TRBJ2-3, the full variable domain reads DGGITQSPKYLFRKEGQNVTLSCEQNLNHDAMYWYRQDPGQGLRLIYYSQIVNDFQKGDIAEGYSVSREKKESFPLTVTSAQKNPTAFYLCASSSVPGRSTDTQYFGPGTRLTVL.

CDR3 sequence (DNA): TGTGCCAGCAGCCATCCTCGGCTAACCGGGGAGCTGTTTTTT. Protein: CASSHPRLTGELFF. The rearrangement joins TRBV3-1 (or the pseudogene TRBV3-2) to TRBJ2-2; the D is unclear. Trimming shortened V by 3 bases and J by 5 bases, and 10 bases separated the two germline ends. The V gene's germline CDR1 is LGHDT and CDR2 YNNKEL (reference sequence). The CDR3 is 14 residues long.

In this sample, this clone turned up a few times. This chain's CDR3 is CASSRTGGWDQPQHF. The CDR3, as DNA: TGTGCCAGCAGCCGGACAGGGGGGTGGGATCAGCCCCAGCATTTT. This chain connects TRBV11-2 to TRBJ1-5; 10 bases are a match to TRBD1. This CDR3 has 15 amino acids. From germline, CDR1 is SGHAT and CDR2 FQNNGV. The V gene end was trimmed by 5 bases and the J gene end by 5 bases; junction bases not matched to a gene: 6.

The chain recombines TRBV18 with TRBJ2-3; D is undetermined. Germline V lookup: CDR1 KGHSH, CDR2 LQKENI. The ends were cut back, 3 bases at V and 4 bases at J, with 8 bases in the middle. CDR3 size: 13 residues. DNA of the CDR3: TGTGCCAGCTCACCGGATACGGCAGATACGCAGTATTTT. Its translation: CASSPDTADTQYF.

The chain recombines TRBV18 with TRBJ2-4; 7 bases align to TRBD1. CDR1 and CDR2 (germline): KGHSH, LQKENI. This CDR3 contains 16 residues. The V segment lost 4 bases and the J segment 0 bases; nucleotides outside the gene matches: 6. CDR3 in DNA: TGTGCCAGCTCACTCGACAGGGCTCTAGCCAAAAACATTCAGTACTTC. Its protein is CASSLDRALAKNIQYF.

This sequence joins TRBV6-5 and TRBJ2-1, with D unclear. With 4 bases removed from V and 11 bases from J, the gap between germline ends came to 15 bases. Per germline, CDR1 MNHEY and CDR2 SVGAGI. The CDR3 consists of 13 residues. The CDR3 DNA follows: TGTGCCAGCAGTTCCGCCGGCAGGCCCAAGCAGTTCTTC. Translating gives CASSSAGRPKQFF.

The chain joins TRBV3-1 (or the pseudogene TRBV3-2) to TRBJ1-6; the match to TRBD1 covers 7 bases. The CDR3 has 14 residues. V dropped 6 bases and J dropped 10; count of bases not matched to a gene: 9. The V gene's germline CDR1 is LGHDT and CDR2 YNNKEL (reference sequence). CDR3 amino acids: CASRQKTGVSPLHF. The CDR3 region has the DNA TGTGCCAGCAGACAAAAAACAGGGGTGTCACCCCTCCACTTT.

The chain carries TRBV6-5 and TRBJ1-3, with D maybe TRBD1 (5 bases). Trimming took off 0 bases at V and 1 base at J, with 10 bases between the two ends. The CDR3 length is 16 residues. Germline V CDR1 and CDR2: MNHEY, SVGAGI. The CDR3 spells CASSYSTVYSGNTIYF. The CDR3 DNA reads TGTGCCAGCAGTTACTCGACAGTATATTCTGGAAACACCATATATTTT.

The CDR3 reads CASSLNPAGKRGETQYF. The DNA for the CDR3 is TGTGCCAGCAGCCTAAACCCAGCGGGGAAACGGGGAGAGACCCAGTACTTC. This sequence joins TRBV7-8 and TRBJ2-5, with TRBD2 identical over 7 bases. Unmatched junction bases numbered 16, after V lost 5 bases and J lost 4 bases. The CDR3 totals 17 residues. In germline, CDR1 is SGHVS, CDR2 FQNEAQ.

This sequence joins TRBV5-5 and TRBJ1-6; D unclear. Germline CDR1 and CDR2: SGHKS and YYEKEE (reference sequence). The ends were cut back, 2 bases at V and 9 bases at J, with 9 bases in the middle. The CDR3 spans 13 residues. The CDR3 reads CASSFDDGSPLHF. CDR3 sequence (DNA): TGTGCCAGCAGCTTTGACGACGGTTCACCCCTCCACTTT.

The V and J genes are TRBV11-3 and TRBJ2-4, with no clear D. The CDR3 extends over 16 amino acids. From germline, CDR1 is SGHNT and CDR2 YENEEA. Trimming took 0 bases from V and 0 from J, leaving 9 bases between them. This chain's CDR3 is CASSLEVVGAKNIQYF. Written as DNA, the CDR3 is TGTGCCAGCAGCTTAGAGGTGGTGGGAGCCAAAAACATTCAGTACTTC.

The V gene is TRBV6-1, the J gene TRBJ1-2; D remains ambiguous. CDR1 is MNHNS and CDR2 is SASEGT in the germline V gene. Trimming shortened V by 2 bases and J by 7 bases, and 11 bases separated the two germline ends. The CDR3 loop spans 13 amino acids. For the CDR3, the DNA is TGTGCCAGCAGTGAAAGGCCCGGCGTTGGCTACACCTTC. Protein: CASSERPGVGYTF.

The chain employs TRBV6-2 or TRBV6-3 and TRBJ2-5; D gene ambiguous. V was clipped by 5 bases and J by 1 base, with 11 bases between them. Looked up from germline, CDR1 is MNHEY and CDR2 is SVGEGT. The CDR3 runs 14 residues. CDR3 nucleotides: TGTGCCAGCAGTACCCTAGGGTTCCAAGAGACCCAGTACTTC. It yields the protein CASSTLGFQETQYF.